This T cell receptor (beta chain) was captured in a study of glioma-infiltrating T cells after dendritic cell vaccination (dated by TCRdb to the mid-2010s). As for the study more broadly: The cohort comprised around 15 glioblastoma patients from Phase I and II dendritic cell vaccination trials, 9 newly diagnosed and 6 with recurrent disease. Between the early 2000s and the early 2010s, the patients were given dendritic cell vaccination pulsed with autologous tumor lysate. The vaccine consisted of monocyte-derived dendritic cells cultured seven days with IL-4 and GM-CSF, then pulsed overnight with autologous tumor lysate. Each patient got three intradermal injections of the dendritic cell vaccine, spaced at biweekly intervals, in the arm below the axilla. In glioblastoma patients vaccinated with dendritic cells, deep sequencing of TCR beta CDR3 regions served to measure the amount of tumor-infiltrating lymphocytes and to compare repertoires between tumor and blood. TCR sequencing metrics, including TIL content and tumor-blood repertoire overlap, were correlated with survival after dendritic cell vaccination.

The V end gives up 3 bases and the J end 10 bases, leaving 7 bases in the junction not matched to a gene. The CDR3 covers 15 residues, taking in both the cysteine and the phenylalanine. Only the CDR3 region is kept as DNA, spanning 45 bases read in frame from base 1. In the germline V gene, CDR1 corresponds to SGHTA and CDR2 to FQGTGA. This clone occurred a few times. Its antigen is currently not known. One base away there is no much larger clone; base qualities are not given. Overall study results and their limits: The response model built on TCR overlap across three groups was characterized as speculative, with prospective validation still needed. After dendritic cell vaccination, a higher estimated pretreatment TIL content predicted longer time to progression and overall survival. TCR clonality showed no direct relationship with survival, which suggests that a diverse polyclonal response may matter. The cohort was small and heterogeneous, few patients had complete blood and tumor sets, and even fewer had initial-recurrent tumor pairs.

TCRB CDR3 regions were amplified from approximately 2 ug genomic DNA, or all available DNA if less, using the immunoSEQ assay. The multiplex PCR employed 60 forward primers targeting TCR V beta segments and 13 reverse primers targeting J beta segments. To estimate reads per starting template, synthetic control templates were spiked into each sample at limiting dilution. Sequencing produced 87 bp reads on the Illumina HiSeq System. Turning to the authors' computational methods: To remove PCR and sequencing errors, closely related sequences were merged with a nearest neighbor algorithm. TCR overlap was measured as the percentage of unique tumor TCR beta sequences also present in the same patient's peripheral blood. TCRdb carries this immuneACCESS record with in-frame sequences only. Its versions omit some clonotypes, under half of them owing to an unresolved V gene in the studies checked, with the rest unexplained. D and trimming come from the DNA, and the V and J calls and clone size come from that table. The sample table holds more than 55,000 clones, of which more than 75% were seen once. Together, the top ten hold about 9% of the sample.

The intended sense of this specimen's time point label: after dendritic cell vaccination, including at tumor progression/relapse. Selection of patients required sufficient residual fresh-frozen tumor tissue and over two years of available survival data. Molecular status otherwise varied across the glioblastoma patients, but none of them carried an isocitrate dehydrogenase mutation. PBMC were collected before vaccination, two weeks after the third vaccination, and at tumor progression if progression occurred. The Qiagen DNeasy Blood extraction Kit was used for extraction of genomic DNA. Sequenced material: blood, taken after dendritic cell vaccination. The chain joins TRBV7-3 to TRBJ1-6; the central 9 bases match TRBD1. This TCR came from a human donor with glioblastoma. The CDR3 in this case is CASSLRDREGSPLHF. The DNA sequence is as follows: TGTGCCAGCAGCTTGCGGGACAGGGAAGGATCACCCCTCCACTTT.